Listed below are T cell receptor beta chains from one sample, sequenced in a study of T cells after yellow fever vaccination. TCRdb analysed the 5' RACE reads with MiXCR anew, one entry per CDR3 protein. The table records 140,000 to 150,000 distinct CDR3 sequences, 5% to 7.5% of them present only once. The sample consisted of CD4+ T cells sorted from PBMCs, taken 10 days after the yellow fever booster vaccination. The receptors here all came from a man younger than 45 who received the YFV17D yellow fever vaccine. Each CDR3 is given with its conserved first and last residue. D genes are given only for firm matches. The listing skips clone size in some rows; elsewhere it reads once, few, many or a size class.

clone size: few
J gene: TRBJ2-1
V gene: TRBV20-1
D gene: NA
CDR3 DNA: TGCAGTGCTAGTAACTGGAGAGTGGGAGAGCAGTTCTTC
CDR3 protein: CSASNWRVGEQFF

clone size: few
J gene: TRBJ1-1
V gene: TRBV5-4
D gene: NA
CDR3 DNA: TGTGCCAGCAGGTTCGGGGGTAACACTGAAGCTTTCTTT
CDR3 protein: CASRFGGNTEAFF

clone size: NA
J gene: TRBJ1-6
V gene: TRBV5-1
D gene: NA
CDR3 DNA: TGCGCCAGCAGCCCGGCGGTTTTTCGGGAAGAGGGTTCACCCCTCCACTTT
CDR3 protein: CASSPAVFREEGSPLHF

clone size: few
J gene: TRBJ2-7
V gene: TRBV20-1
D gene: NA
CDR3 DNA: TGCAGTGCTAGGTCCAGAAAGAAAATATACGAGCAGTACTTC
CDR3 protein: CSARSRKKIYEQYF

clone size: NA
J gene: TRBJ2-7
V gene: TRBV18
D gene: NA
CDR3 DNA: TGTGCCAGCTCACCATTACCAGCTACCTCCTACGAGCAGTACTTC
CDR3 protein: CASSPLPATSYEQYF

clone size: many
J gene: TRBJ2-3
V gene: TRBV7-2
D gene: NA
CDR3 DNA: TGTGCCAGCAGCTTAGACCGGGGCACAGATACGCAGTATTTT
CDR3 protein: CASSLDRGTDTQYF

clone size: many
J gene: TRBJ2-2
V gene: TRBV7-8
D gene: TRBD2
CDR3 DNA: TGTGCCAGCAAAGTAAGGCGGGAGGCCTCCACCGGGGAGCTGTTTTTT
CDR3 protein: CASKVRREASTGELFF

clone size: many
J gene: TRBJ1-5
V gene: TRBV12-3/TRBV12-4
D gene: TRBD1
CDR3 DNA: TGTGCCAGCAGCGGGACAGGGAACAATCAGCCCCAGCATTTT
CDR3 protein: CASSGTGNNQPQHF

clone size: many
J gene: TRBJ2-1
V gene: TRBV5-6
D gene: TRBD1
CDR3 DNA: TGTGCCAGCAGCCCCCCGGGACAGGGCCCCTTGCCCCCGTTCTTC
CDR3 protein: CASSPPGQGPLPPFF

clone size: many
J gene: TRBJ2-7
V gene: TRBV20-1
D gene: NA
CDR3 DNA: TGCAGTGCTAACGGGGATTCCTACGAGCAGTACTTC
CDR3 protein: CSANGDSYEQYF

clone size: NA
J gene: TRBJ2-1
V gene: TRBV5-1
D gene: NA
CDR3 DNA: TGCGCCAGCAGCCCCCAGGGCTCCTACAATGAGCAGTTCTTC
CDR3 protein: CASSPQGSYNEQFF

clone size: many
J gene: TRBJ2-1
V gene: TRBV20-1
D gene: NA
CDR3 DNA: TGCAGTGGCACTAGTTACAATGAGCAGTTCTTC
CDR3 protein: CSGTSYNEQFF

clone size: few
J gene: TRBJ1-2
V gene: TRBV20-1
D gene: TRBD1
CDR3 DNA: TGCAGTGCGGACAGGGGTGACTATGGCTACACCTTC
CDR3 protein: CSADRGDYGYTF

clone size: many
J gene: TRBJ2-5
V gene: TRBV5-6
D gene: NA
CDR3 DNA: TGTGCCAGCAGCCCGTACCCCAGGGAAGAGACCCAGTACTTC
CDR3 protein: CASSPYPREETQYF

clone size: many
J gene: TRBJ2-1
V gene: TRBV10-2
D gene: NA
CDR3 DNA: TGCGCCAGCAGTGAGACTAGGCGGAACAATGAGCAGTTCTTC
CDR3 protein: CASSETRRNNEQFF

clone size: many
J gene: TRBJ2-5
V gene: TRBV20-1
D gene: TRBD2
CDR3 DNA: TGCAGTGCTAGTTTCCCGACTAGCACAGAGACCCAGTACTTC
CDR3 protein: CSASFPTSTETQYF

clone size: many
J gene: TRBJ2-7
V gene: TRBV19
D gene: NA
CDR3 DNA: TGTGCCAGTAGTATGGGCCAGAAACGTCACGAGCAGTACTTC
CDR3 protein: CASSMGQKRHEQYF

clone size: many
J gene: TRBJ2-2
V gene: TRBV14
D gene: TRBD2
CDR3 DNA: TGTGCCAGCAGCATAAGACTAGCGGGAGACACCGGGGAGCTGTTTTTT
CDR3 protein: CASSIRLAGDTGELFF

clone size: many
J gene: TRBJ1-1
V gene: TRBV12-3/TRBV12-4
D gene: TRBD1
CDR3 DNA: TGTGCCAGCAGTTTAGGAGGACAGGGGCGGGGGGCTTTCTTT
CDR3 protein: CASSLGGQGRGAFF

clone size: many
J gene: TRBJ2-5
V gene: TRBV4-1
D gene: NA
CDR3 DNA: TGCGCCAGCAGCCAAGAAGTTGGCAGGGCGGCGACCCAGTACTTC
CDR3 protein: CASSQEVGRAATQYF

clone size: few
J gene: TRBJ2-1
V gene: TRBV5-1
D gene: TRBD2
CDR3 DNA: TGCGCCAGCAGCTCGGGGCTAGCGGAAACCGGTGAGCAGTTCTTC
CDR3 protein: CASSSGLAETGEQFF

clone size: many
J gene: TRBJ1-1
V gene: TRBV5-1
D gene: NA
CDR3 DNA: TGCGCCAGCAGCGTAGGGTCCCAGGGCACTGAAGCTTTCTTT
CDR3 protein: CASSVGSQGTEAFF

clone size: many
J gene: TRBJ2-1
V gene: TRBV7-2
D gene: NA
CDR3 DNA: TGTGCCAGCAGCTCCTACCCTCGGGGGCAGTTCTTC
CDR3 protein: CASSSYPRGQFF

clone size: many
J gene: TRBJ1-2
V gene: TRBV7-2
D gene: NA
CDR3 DNA: TGTGCCAGCAGCCCAAGGGGTACTAACTATGGCTACACCTTC
CDR3 protein: CASSPRGTNYGYTF

clone size: many
J gene: TRBJ2-7
V gene: TRBV12-3/TRBV12-4
D gene: TRBD1
CDR3 DNA: TGTGCCAGCAGCTACGGGACAGGGTGGTCCTACGAGCAGTACTTC
CDR3 protein: CASSYGTGWSYEQYF

clone size: many
J gene: TRBJ1-5
V gene: TRBV5-1
D gene: NA
CDR3 DNA: TGCGCCAGCAGCTCGGACGGGGATCAGCCCCAGCATTTT
CDR3 protein: CASSSDGDQPQHF

clone size: many
J gene: TRBJ2-3
V gene: TRBV2
D gene: NA
CDR3 DNA: TGTGCCAGCAGTGGGACTAACACAGATACGCAGTATTTT
CDR3 protein: CASSGTNTDTQYF

clone size: many
J gene: TRBJ1-1
V gene: TRBV20-1
D gene: NA
CDR3 DNA: TGCAGTGCTAGAGATTCCAGGGGCACTGAAGCTTTCTTT
CDR3 protein: CSARDSRGTEAFF

clone size: many
J gene: TRBJ1-1
V gene: TRBV7-2
D gene: NA
CDR3 DNA: TGTGCCAGCAGCTTAGCCGGACGTATGAACACTGAAGCTTTCTTT
CDR3 protein: CASSLAGRMNTEAFF

clone size: many
J gene: TRBJ2-1
V gene: TRBV18
D gene: NA
CDR3 DNA: TGTGCCAGCTCACCCCTAGCGTCGAACTCCTACAATGAGCAGTTCTTC
CDR3 protein: CASSPLASNSYNEQFF

clone size: many
J gene: TRBJ2-5
V gene: TRBV29-1
D gene: NA
CDR3 DNA: TGCAGCGTTGAGGGTGGGTCCGGGGTAAGGACCCAGTACTTC
CDR3 protein: CSVEGGSGVRTQYF

clone size: many
J gene: TRBJ2-1
V gene: TRBV6-2/TRBV6-3
D gene: NA
CDR3 DNA: TGTGCCAGCAGCCACGAGCGGTATGAGCAGTTCTTC
CDR3 protein: CASSHERYEQFF

clone size: NA
J gene: TRBJ2-7
V gene: TRBV4-2
D gene: NA
CDR3 DNA: TGTGCCAGCAGCCGGGGCCTTGGAGCCTACGAGCAGTACTTC
CDR3 protein: CASSRGLGAYEQYF

clone size: many
J gene: TRBJ2-2
V gene: TRBV12-3/TRBV12-4
D gene: NA
CDR3 DNA: TGTGCCAGCAGTGACCCCGGGGAGCTGTTTTTT
CDR3 protein: CASSDPGELFF

clone size: few
J gene: TRBJ2-1
V gene: TRBV19
D gene: NA
CDR3 DNA: TGTGCCAGTAGTATAGATCGGACCATCCTAAATGAGCAGTTCTTC
CDR3 protein: CASSIDRTILNEQFF

clone size: many
J gene: TRBJ2-7
V gene: TRBV29-1
D gene: TRBD1
CDR3 DNA: TGCAGCGTTCGGAGACAGGGAACCTACGAGCAGTACTTC
CDR3 protein: CSVRRQGTYEQYF

clone size: many
J gene: TRBJ2-7
V gene: TRBV28
D gene: NA
CDR3 DNA: TGTGCCAGCAGTTCCCTTCCCTACGAGCAGTACTTC
CDR3 protein: CASSSLPYEQYF

clone size: many
J gene: TRBJ2-3
V gene: TRBV24-1
D gene: TRBD1
CDR3 DNA: TGTGCCACCAGACCGGGACAGGGTTCTGGAGATACGCAGTATTTT
CDR3 protein: CATRPGQGSGDTQYF

clone size: NA
J gene: TRBJ2-1
V gene: TRBV18
D gene: NA
CDR3 DNA: TGTGCCAGCTCACCAACCCCGCTAGTGAATGAGCAGTTCTTC
CDR3 protein: CASSPTPLVNEQFF

clone size: few
J gene: TRBJ1-5
V gene: TRBV20-1
D gene: NA
CDR3 DNA: TGCAGTGCTAGTCAGGGTTACAATCAGCCCCAGCATTTT
CDR3 protein: CSASQGYNQPQHF